Below are 18 T cell receptor beta chains sequenced from a single sample in a study of CD8+CD57+ T cells in acquired aplastic anemia (dated by TCRdb to between 2018 and 2020). Patients chosen for sequencing had shown expansion of CD8+CD57+ cells by flow cytometry. Sequencing relied on an Illumina HiSeq 2000. Profiling of TCR beta VDJ combinations and CDR3 sequences used genomic DNA as the template. In-frame beta chains were kept once TCRdb had trimmed the public reads at Q25 with fastp and called clones with MiXCR. Rows with a matching CDR3 protein are joined into one entry that keeps the most common DNA and genes. The sample includes about 470,000 distinct CDR3 sequences, with around 30% observed a single time. 0.8% to 0.85% of the sample is taken by the ten largest. The sample was sorted CD4+, CD8+, or CD8+CD57+ T cells (not recorded which) from PBMCs. Receptors originate from a human donor with aplastic anemia.

Ten or more counts support this clonotype. This chain uses TRBV19 with TRBJ1-6, with 8 positions matching TRBD1. The J segment lost 9 bases and the V segment lost 6 bases, leaving 10 bases of the junction unmatched. The CDR3 has 15 residues. Looked up from germline, CDR1 is LNHDA and CDR2 is SQIVND (reference sequence). The CDR3 DNA reads TGTGCCAGTAGCAGGACAGGGACCGGGGGTTCACCCCTCCACTTT. Translation gives CASSRTGTGGSPLHF.

This clonotype was detected ten times or more. This chain links TRBV29-1 with TRBJ2-1; TRBD2 aligns across 9 bases. Per germline, CDR1 SQVTM and CDR2 ANQGSEA. This CDR3 spans 15 amino acids. The ends lost 3 bases at V and 8 bases at J; junction bases unmatched: 11. The CDR3 reads CSVDSPSGLADEQFF. CDR3 nucleotide sequence: TGCAGCGTTGATAGCCCGTCGGGACTAGCTGATGAGCAGTTCTTC.

The chain is built from TRBV7-2 and TRBJ2-1, with TRBD2 matching 13 bases. Unmatched junction bases numbered 9, after V lost 4 bases and J lost 9 bases. The CDR3 totals 16 residues. Germline V gene lookup returns CDR1 SGHTA and CDR2 FQGNSA. The CDR3 region is CASSSRTSGRLGEQFF. The CDR3 DNA is TGTGCCAGCAGCTCCCGGACTAGCGGGAGACTAGGTGAGCAGTTCTTC. The full variable domain, in which reference TRBV7-2 and TRBJ2-1 provide the parts outside the CDR3, is GAGVSQSPSNKVTEKGKDVELRCDPISGHTALYWYRQSLGQGLEFLIYFQGNSAPDKSGLPSDRFSAERTGGSVSTLTIQRTQQEDSAVYLCASSSRTSGRLGEQFFGPGTRLTVL.

The chain joins TRBV19 to TRBJ1-6, with TRBD1 matching 8 bases. J gave up 6 bases and V 6 bases, and 4 bases lay outside the gene matches. Germline CDR1 LNHDA, CDR2 SQIVND (reference sequence). The CDR3 totals 14 residues. The CDR3 coding sequence is TGTGCCAGTAGCTGGGGACAGGCTAATTCACCCCTCCACTTT. Translating gives CASSWGQANSPLHF.

The chain joins TRBV12-3 or TRBV12-4 to TRBJ1-1; tentative D call: TRBD1 (5 bases). Trimming cost V 2 bases and J 3 bases, with 13 bases left between them. The CDR3 runs to 15 residues. The CDR3 bases are TGTGCCAGCAGTTTATGGGGGGGTGGATACACTGAAGCTTTCTTT. Its translation: CASSLWGGGYTEAFF.

This clonotype appeared many times. The gene calls are TRBV20-1 and TRBJ1-5; the D gene is possibly TRBD1 (5 bases). This CDR3 has 14 amino acids. Germline values: CDR1 DFQATT, CDR2 SNEGSKA (reference sequence). Trimming cost V 3 bases and J 1 base, with 10 bases left between them. The CDR3 here is CSARRDSSNQPQHF. The CDR3 coding sequence is TGCAGTGCTAGGAGGGACTCGAGCAATCAGCCCCAGCATTTT.

This clonotype occurred a few times. This chain connects TRBV6-5 to TRBJ2-5; 8 bases fit TRBD1. The CDR3 spans 15 residues. Germline V lookup: CDR1 MNHEY, CDR2 SVGAGI. The J segment lost 1 base and the V segment lost 7 bases, leaving 8 bases of the junction unmatched. The CDR3, as DNA: TGTGCCAGCATTCCCTACAGGGGGGCCCAAGAGACCCAGTACTTC. Amino acid sequence: CASIPYRGAQETQYF.

Remarks on this clonotype: Lacking the conserved final phenylalanine or tryptophan, this CDR3 likely reflects a read error. V and J are TRBV11-2 and TRBJ1-2, with D maybe TRBD1 (5 bases). The germline V gene has CDR1 SGHAT and CDR2 FQNNGV. The V end lost 8 bases, the J end lost 5 bases, and 21 bases lay between the germline ends. The CDR3 has 15 residues. CDR3 bases: TGTGCCAGCGGCCCAGGGAATAGGCTCGGTTATGGCTACACCCTC. Protein: CASGPGNRLGYGYTL.

This clonotype came up a few times. V is TRBV7-3 and J is TRBJ2-2; tentatively, D is TRBD1 or TRBD2 (6 bases each). The CDR3 loop spans 13 amino acids. Trimming took 5 bases from V and 4 from J, leaving 8 bases between them. The germline V gene has CDR1 SGHTA and CDR2 FQGTGA. The CDR3 DNA sequence: TGTGCCAGCAGCCGGGGGCCCACCGGGGAGCTGTTTTTT. Its translation: CASSRGPTGELFF.

In this sample, this clonotype turned up many times. This chain connects TRBV10-3 to TRBJ1-2; D is undetermined. Germline CDR1 and CDR2: ENHRY and SYGVKD. Trimming took off 2 bases at V and 6 bases at J, with 10 bases between the two ends. The CDR3 loop spans 13 amino acids. The CDR3 spells CAISEDTEDGYTF. DNA for the CDR3: TGTGCCATCAGTGAGGATACCGAAGATGGCTACACCTTC.

This clonotype was seen only a few times. The rearrangement uses TRBV5-1 and TRBJ1-2; a weak D match, TRBD1 (5 bases). CDR1 is SGHRS, CDR2 YFSETQ, per germline. The V and J ends lost 6 bases and 3 bases respectively, with 9 bases between them. The CDR3 is 12 residues long. The CDR3 DNA sequence: TGCGCCAGCATGGGGGTAGACTATGGCTACACCTTC. This encodes CASMGVDYGYTF.

This clonotype was seen a few times. The chain uses TRBV6-2 or TRBV6-3 and TRBJ1-2; possible D gene TRBD1, 6 bases. The ends were cut back, 6 bases at V and 4 bases at J, with 15 bases in the middle. Germline V gives CDR1 MNHEY, CDR2 SVGEGT. This CDR3 comprises 14 residues. The CDR3 region is CASSTRTAPYGYTF. The CDR3 bases are TGTGCCAGCAGCACCAGGACAGCCCCCTATGGCTACACCTTC.

This clonotype was recorded a few times. This chain uses TRBV2 with TRBJ1-2, with no clear D. Germline CDR1 SNHLY, CDR2 FYNNEI. Trimming removed 6 bases at V and 4 bases at J, with 12 bases between. The CDR3 is made up of 13 amino acids. DNA for the CDR3: TGTGCCAGCAGCCCCACCGGTTTCTATGGCTACACCTTC. Translation: CASSPTGFYGYTF.

With regard to this clonotype: Since no conserved phenylalanine or tryptophan closes the CDR3, a read error is the likely cause. No DNA is shown, since the ends of the CDR3 on it are uncertain; the CDR3 is the one TCRdb lists. This chain joins TRBV27 and TRBJ2-7; the table calls TRBD2, which could not be checked here. Germline CDR1 reads MNHEY; CDR2 reads SMNVEV (reference sequence). Ends included, the CDR3 has 8 residues. The CDR3 reads CASGLSLR.

The rearrangement joins TRBV15 to TRBJ1-5; D unresolved. The CDR3 totals 14 residues. V gave up 3 bases and J gave up 5 bases, with 11 bases separating them. CDR1 is LNHNV, CDR2 YYDKDF, per germline (reference sequence). The CDR3, as DNA: TGTGCCACCAGCAGGGATCTCATTCATCAGCCCCAGCATTTT. This gives the protein CATSRDLIHQPQHF.

Note on this clonotype: Compared with germline, one end of the junction differs, possibly owing to a read error. This chain uses TRBV5-8 with TRBJ1-2; 9 nucleotides match TRBD1. Germline CDR1 and CDR2: SGHTS and YDEGEE. CDR3 length equals 14 residues. The CDR3 loop reads CPSNMGQGIHGYTF. CDR3 coding DNA: TGTCCCAGCAACATGGGACAGGGTATTCATGGCTACACCTTC.

This clonotype was seen repeatedly, ten times or more. The chain employs TRBV12-5 and TRBJ1-2; 7 bases match TRBD1. Germline V gives CDR1 LGHNT, CDR2 FRNRAP. The CDR3 is made up of 15 amino acids. V dropped 5 bases and J dropped 5; count of bases not matched to a gene: 11. The CDR3: CASGETPGQRYGYTF. Here the CDR3 DNA reads TGTGCTAGTGGTGAAACTCCGGGACAGAGATATGGCTACACCTTC.

CDR3 DNA sequence: TGTGCCAGCAGCGTACTTGGAGGAAGCACAGATACGCAGTATTTT. Translating it yields CASSVLGGSTDTQYF. The chain joins TRBV9 to TRBJ2-3; tentative D call: TRBD2 (5 bases). Germline V gene sequence: CDR1 SGDLS, CDR2 YYNGEE. The V gene lost 1 base and the J gene lost 0 bases, with 9 bases spanning the gap. This CDR3 has 15 residues.